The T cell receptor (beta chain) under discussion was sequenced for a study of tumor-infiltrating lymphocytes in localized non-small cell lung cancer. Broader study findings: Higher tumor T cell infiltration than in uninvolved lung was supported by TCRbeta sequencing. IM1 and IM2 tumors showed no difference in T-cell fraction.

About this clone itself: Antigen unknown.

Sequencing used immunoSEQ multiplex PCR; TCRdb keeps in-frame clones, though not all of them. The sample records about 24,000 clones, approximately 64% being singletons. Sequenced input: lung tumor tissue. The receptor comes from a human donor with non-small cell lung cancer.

The CDR3 here is CASSTQLAGAETQYF. The CDR3 nucleotides read TGTGCCAGCAGTACGCAACTAGCGGGAGCTGAGACCCAGTACTTC. The rearrangement joins TRBV28 to TRBJ2-5, with TRBD2 matching 11 bases. V shed 5 bases and J 5 bases; nucleotides not matched to a gene: 7. This CDR3 has 15 amino acids. Germline V CDR1 and CDR2: MDHEN, SYDVKM.